This T cell receptor beta chain emerged from a study of CD8 T cells in ankylosing spondylitis. The study, taken as a whole, reports: The study looked at matched synovial fluid samples from ankylosing spondylitis patients. Disease-linked clones were reported to be significantly enriched there. The disease-linked clones had a CD8+ phenotype and low blood frequencies. It appeared that ankylosing spondylitis blood was characterized by a TCR beta motif of 8 or 9 highly homologous variants.

This clonotype has a count of ten or more. Its antigen is not identified. Quantitative molecular-barcoded 5'-RACE generated the TCR beta libraries. MiXCR, applied by TCRdb to the 5' RACE reads, yields one record per CDR3 protein. The sample consists of 55,000 or so distinct CDR3 sequences, 7.4% of them appearing once. Looked up from germline, CDR1 is LNHNV and CDR2 is YYDKDF (reference sequence). Trimming took 8 bases from V and 2 from J, leaving 16 bases between them. The CDR3 consists of 14 residues. What was sequenced was blood, either unsorted or a sorted T cell fraction (not recorded which). This TCR was sampled from a female donor with ankylosing spondylitis or in good health (not recorded which). The chain combines TRBV15 with TRBJ2-7; D tentatively fits TRBD1 or TRBD2 (5 bases each). CDR3 region: CATSDEGTTYEQYF. DNA of the CDR3: TGTGCCACCTCGGACGAGGGGACGACCTACGAGCAGTACTTC.